The 18 T cell receptor beta chains below were found in one sample sequenced in a study of blood T cell repertoires in COVID-19. Profiling relied on immunoSEQ multiplex PCR, and the TCRdb table lists in-frame clones only, not all of them. The data contain around 70,000 clones, about 82% of them singletons. Sequencing was done on a sample of peripheral blood. The source of these receptors is a man aged 50 or older with acute or convalescent COVID-19.

This clone was seen only once. The rearrangement joins TRBV7-3 to TRBJ2-1, with 10 bases lining up with TRBD2. CDR3 length: 17 residues. V was pared by 5 bases and J by 3 bases, with 10 bases of the junction left unmatched. Germline values: CDR1 SGHTA, CDR2 FQGTGA. The CDR3 here is CASSRTPSGRSYNEQFF. The CDR3 DNA follows: TGTGCCAGCAGCCGAACCCCTAGCGGGAGAAGCTACAATGAGCAGTTCTTC.

V and J are TRBV28 and TRBJ1-4; D not certain. The CDR3 has 17 residues. Trimming left V 2 bases short and J 1 base short, with 14 bases between. Germline lookup yields CDR1 MDHEN and CDR2 SYDVKM. The CDR3, as DNA: TGTGCCAGCAGTTTACCCCCCCTTAGTGGAACTAATGAAAAACTGTTTTTT. Its protein product is CASSLPPLSGTNEKLFF.

The chain employs TRBV29-1 and TRBJ1-3; D is uncertain. CDR3 length: 14 amino acids. Trimming left V 5 bases short and J 2 bases short, with 13 bases between. Germline values: CDR1 SQVTM, CDR2 ANQGSEA. The CDR3 coding sequence is TGCAGCGTTCGGGCAGGAGGACCTGGAAACACCATATATTTT. Its protein product is CSVRAGGPGNTIYF. The full variable domain, with the rest looked up from reference TRBV29-1 and TRBJ1-3, is SAVISQKPSRDICQRGTSLTIQCQVDSQVTMMFWYRQQPGQSLTLIATANQGSEATYESGFVIDKFPISRPNLTFSTLTVSNMSPEDSSIYLCSVRAGGPGNTIYFGEGSWLTVV.

The V gene is TRBV12-3 or TRBV12-4, the J gene TRBJ2-4; D is unresolved. V lost 6 bases, J lost 1 base, and 7 bases lay in between. The CDR3 has 13 amino acids. The CDR3: CASRSAAKNIQYF. CDR3 nucleotides: TGTGCCAGCAGGAGCGCGGCCAAAAACATTCAGTACTTC.

V and J are TRBV7-9 and TRBJ2-5; 8 bases align to TRBD2. The junction had 7 bases not matched to a gene; V was cut back by 5 bases and J by 2 bases. The CDR3 runs to 15 residues. Germline-derived CDR1 and CDR2 are SEHNR and FQNEAQ (reference sequence). The CDR3 nucleotides read TGTGCCAGCAGCATTAGCGGGATGAAACAAGAGACCCAGTACTTC. Protein: CASSISGMKQETQYF.

V is TRBV13 and J is TRBJ2-7, with 7 bases lining up with TRBD2. This CDR3 has 14 residues. The germline CDR1 and CDR2 sequences are PRHDT and FYEKMQ (reference sequence). The J segment lost 2 bases and the V segment lost 5 bases, leaving 6 bases of the junction unmatched. The CDR3 spells CASSLPGGAYEQYF. The CDR3 region has the DNA TGTGCCAGCAGCCTCCCGGGAGGTGCCTACGAGCAGTACTTC.

This clone has only one observation. The chain joins TRBV5-6 to TRBJ1-6; D possibly corresponds to TRBD1 (6 bases). CDR3 length: 14 residues. Germline lookup yields CDR1 SGHDT and CDR2 YYEEEE. V was cut by 4 bases and J by 6 bases, with 11 bases left in between. The DNA of the CDR3 is TGTGCCAGCAGCCACGTACAGGGTAATTCACCCCTCCACTTT. This encodes CASSHVQGNSPLHF.

This chain links TRBV5-4 with TRBJ1-1, with D perhaps TRBD1 (6 bases). The V end lost 4 bases, the J end lost 0 bases, and 13 bases lay between the germline ends. This CDR3 region has 15 residues. Germline V gene data show CDR1 as SGHNT and CDR2 as YYREEE (reference sequence). The CDR3 DNA sequence: TGTGCCAGCAGCCCACCGTGGGACATGAACACTGAAGCTTTCTTT. It yields the protein CASSPPWDMNTEAFF. Supplemented by reference TRBV5-4 and TRBJ1-1, the full variable domain reads ETGVTQSPTHLIKTRGQQVTLRCSSQSGHNTVSWYQQALGQGPQFIFQYYREEENGRGNFPPRFSGLQFPNYSSELNVNALELDDSALYLCASSPPWDMNTEAFFGQGTRLTVV.

J is TRBJ1-1 and V is TRBV18; D is possibly TRBD1 (5 bases). This CDR3 has 15 amino acids. Per germline, CDR1 KGHSH and CDR2 LQKENI. The V end was cut by 0 bases, the J end by 6 bases, with 14 bases between. The CDR3 region is CASSPPQLQGAEAFF. The CDR3 DNA follows: TGTGCCAGCTCACCACCGCAACTCCAGGGCGCTGAAGCTTTCTTT.

This clone was counted once. V gene TRBV27 combines with J gene TRBJ1-1, with a tentative D call TRBD1 (5 bases). This CDR3 has 14 residues. The ends were cut back, 3 bases at V and 1 base at J, with 9 bases in the middle. Germline assignment: CDR1 MNHEY and CDR2 SMNVEV (reference sequence). The CDR3 reads CASSLLDTNTEAFF. For the CDR3, the DNA is TGTGCCAGCAGTTTGCTGGACACGAACACTGAAGCTTTCTTT.

The genes are TRBV7-9 and TRBJ2-1; D might be TRBD1 (5 bases). V dropped 4 bases and J dropped 8 bases, with 9 bases sitting between them. There are 12 residues in the CDR3. Germline V gene lookup returns CDR1 SEHNR and CDR2 FQNEAQ (reference sequence). The chain's CDR3 is CASSSPRDEQFF. CDR3 sequence (DNA): TGTGCCAGCAGCTCCCCCAGGGATGAGCAGTTCTTC.

V gene TRBV19 combines with J gene TRBJ2-1; TRBD2 agrees at 11 bases. With 7 bases clipped from V and 4 bases from J, the junction kept 6 bases outside the gene matches. This CDR3 has 15 amino acids. The germline V gene encodes CDR1 LNHDA and CDR2 SQIVND (reference sequence). The DNA for the CDR3 is TGTGCCAGTACCTTGACTAGCGGGGTTTACAATGAGCAGTTCTTC. Its protein is CASTLTSGVYNEQFF.

This rearrangement joins TRBV30 to TRBJ2-7; 9 bases map to TRBD2. Losses at the gene ends were 1 base for V and 0 bases for J; bases not matched to a gene: 7. Germline V lookup: CDR1 GTSNPN, CDR2 SVGIG (reference sequence). The CDR3 spans 16 residues. Here the CDR3 DNA reads TGTGCCTGGAGTGGAGCGGGGGGCCACTACTCCTACGAGCAGTACTTC. Amino acids: CAWSGAGGHYSYEQYF.

This clone has a handful of counts. The CDR3 DNA sequence: TGTGCCAGCAGTTTTGGGGGGGGGAATGAGCAGTTCTTC. It codes for CASSFGGGNEQFF. The rearrangement uses TRBV12-3 or TRBV12-4 and TRBJ2-1, with 7 bases that match TRBD2. CDR3 size: 13 residues. J lost 7 bases, V lost 3 bases, and 3 bases had no gene match.

V gene TRBV5-6 combines with J gene TRBJ2-2; 9 positions agree with TRBD1. This CDR3 comprises 15 residues. With V trimmed by 4 bases and J by 5 bases, 6 bases remained unmatched. Per the germline V gene, CDR1 is SGHDT and CDR2 is YYEEEE. This CDR3 reads CASSHRGRGTGELFF. CDR3 DNA: TGTGCCAGCAGCCACAGGGGGCGGGGGACCGGGGAGCTGTTTTTT.

The chain uses TRBV19 and TRBJ1-6; D is perhaps TRBD1 (5 bases). Germline V CDR1 and CDR2: LNHDA, SQIVND (reference sequence). This CDR3 region has 14 residues. V gave up 3 bases and J gave up 8 bases, with 11 bases separating them. CDR3 residues: CASSILGEDSPLHF. The CDR3 DNA follows: TGTGCCAGTAGTATCTTAGGGGAGGATTCACCCCTCCACTTT. The variable domain in full, completed from reference TRBV19 and TRBJ1-6, reads DGGITQSPKYLFRKEGQNVTLSCEQNLNHDAMYWYRQDPGQGLRLIYYSQIVNDFQKGDIAEGYSVSREKKESFPLTVTSAQKNPTAFYLCASSILGEDSPLHFGNGTRLTVT.

V is TRBV6-5 and J is TRBJ1-5; D gene uncertain. V lost 6 bases and J 2 bases, leaving 11 bases between the germline ends. This CDR3 is 14 amino acids long. Germline assignment: CDR1 MNHEY and CDR2 SVGAGI. This CDR3 is CASRKTLGNQPQHF. CDR3 sequence (DNA): TGTGCCAGCAGAAAAACTCTTGGCAATCAGCCCCAGCATTTT.

The chain combines TRBV5-1 with TRBJ2-2; D unresolved. Germline values: CDR1 SGHRS, CDR2 YFSETQ. The CDR3 length is 15 residues. The V and J ends lost 6 bases and 8 bases respectively, with 20 bases between them. This CDR3 is CASKSLVVPEGELFF. CDR3 in DNA: TGCGCCAGCAAGTCTCTAGTTGTCCCGGAGGGGGAGCTGTTTTTT.